This T cell receptor beta chain was obtained from a study of early stage breast cancer tumors. Study in general: Invasive lobular carcinomas made up about 35% of the 12 ER+/PR+/HER2- tumors.

The V and J ends lost 2 bases and 3 bases respectively, with 11 bases between them. CDR1 is MNHEY and CDR2 is SVGAGI in the germline V gene. The length of the CDR3 is 14 residues. Overall study findings and caveats: Chain pairing and CD4, CD8 or FOXP3 expression were not captured. Most shared enriched TCRB sequences were commonly generated ones.

Assay used: immunoSEQ multiplex PCR; TCRdb lists only in-frame clones, some missing. The sample records approximately 52,000 clones, roughly 80% being singletons. A remark on this clone: The antigen is undetermined.

The sequenced material came from blood. This chain links TRBV6-5 with TRBJ2-7; no definite D call. This sequence originates from a person aged 45 to 59 with breast cancer. The CDR3 DNA sequence: TGTGCCAGCAGTTACGGCTCGGTAGACTACGAGCAGTACTTC. This codes for CASSYGSVDYEQYF.